This T cell receptor beta chain stems from a study of shared clonotypes between healthy human individuals. Germline V CDR1 and CDR2: LNHDA, SQIVND (reference sequence). V trimming: 2 bases; J trimming: 1 base; junction bases outside the gene matches: 2. The CDR3 consists of 15 residues. This clone turned up a few times. On sorted subsets, replicate PCRs used roughly 220 ng DNA, or 27,000 or so T cell genomes. In the study's own analysis: There were no quality scores in the junction-only immunoSEQ sequences, so filtering differed. Data came from immunoSEQ multiplex PCR; TCRdb stores just in-frame clones and leaves some out. The V and J calls and clone size are taken from that table; D and trimming were inferred from the DNA. The table shows approximately 2.1 million clones, with more than 85% occurring only once.

The sequenced sample consisted of naive CD4+ T cells from PBMCs. Subset specified: CD45RA+ positively selected. The receptor was isolated from a man aged 18 to 35 in good health. Some clones in this sample may be carry-over from other donors' samples. The chain is built from TRBV19 and TRBJ1-1; 9 bases map to TRBD1. The CDR3 DNA is TGTGCCAGTAGTATACTGACAGGGGGGAACACTGAAGCTTTCTTT. Translated: CASSILTGGNTEAFF.